A single sample is the source of the 7 T cell receptor beta chains below, sequenced in a study of spatial heterogeneity in lung cancer. Points from the study as a whole: Tumors with more nonsynonymous mutations had more expanded intratumoral alpha and beta TCRs.

Stated time point: sample taken at primary tumor resection. Using its own MiXCR run on the 5' RACE reads, TCRdb lists one record per CDR3 protein. The sample carries around 3,000 distinct CDR3 sequences, nearly 6.5% recorded once. No antigen has been identified for these receptors. The source material was lung tumor tissue, sampled at surgery. The receptors originated from a male donor with early-stage non-small cell lung cancer.

By sample fraction, this clonotype is medium-sized. For a library built for alpha chains, this beta chain is a stray read; little rests on its size. The V gene is TRBV4-1, the J gene TRBJ1-2; D is unresolved. The CDR3 has 14 residues. The germline gives CDR1 MGHRA, CDR2 YSYEKL. The ends were cut back, 4 bases at V and 0 bases at J, with 9 bases in the middle. CDR3 sequence: CASSRGVTNYGYTF. CDR3 coding DNA: TGCGCCAGCAGCCGCGGAGTTACTAACTATGGCTACACCTTC.

About this clonotype: One base away lies a much larger clone, so this may be a sequencing read error. This beta chain appears as a stray read in a library generated for alpha chains; its size is not informative. The chain recombines TRBV11-2 with TRBJ2-5; D assignment may be TRBD1 or TRBD2 (5 bases each). This CDR3 is 11 amino acids long. The germline V gene has CDR1 SGHAT and CDR2 FQNNGV. This CDR3 reads CASTLAGTRYF. The CDR3 DNA sequence: TGTGCCAGCACCCTAGCCGGGACCCGGTACTTC.

This clonotype is medium-sized by share. This beta chain was picked up by a library intended for alpha chains and is off target, so its count carries little meaning. CDR3 loop: CASSLVLSPDLDEQYF. CDR3 DNA: TGTGCCAGCAGCTTAGTCTTGTCTCCCGACCTTGACGAGCAGTACTTC. V gene TRBV7-2 combines with J gene TRBJ2-7; the D is unclear. This CDR3 is 16 amino acids long. With 1 base removed from V and 5 bases from J, the gap between germline ends came to 18 bases. In germline, CDR1 is SGHTA, CDR2 FQGNSA.

By share, this clonotype counts as medium-sized. Little can be read into the size of this beta chain, an off-target read in a library designed for alpha chains. The DNA of the CDR3 is TGTGCCAGCAGCCCGTGGGTAGCGGGGAAGGGAGATACGCAGTATTTT. It yields the protein CASSPWVAGKGDTQYF. V gene TRBV27 combines with J gene TRBJ2-3; the match to TRBD2 covers 8 bases. V was clipped by 6 bases and J by 5 bases; unmatched bases: 13. The CDR3 runs 16 residues. The germline gives CDR1 MNHEY, CDR2 SMNVEV (reference sequence).

Judged by abundance, this clonotype is medium-sized. This beta chain is a stray read from a library made for alpha chains; its abundance is not meaningful. The chain carries TRBV18 and TRBJ1-5, with a weak D call TRBD1 (6 bases). This CDR3 is 14 amino acids long. Germline loops: CDR1 KGHSH, CDR2 LQKENI. V shed 5 bases and J shed 7 bases, with 15 bases lying between them. CDR3 DNA sequence: TGTGCCAGCTCATCAAGAAAACAGGGCCAGCCCCAGCATTTT. This gives the protein CASSSRKQGQPQHF.

This clonotype is categorized as medium-sized (0.01 to 0.1%). In a library made to pick up alpha chains, this beta chain is a stray read with a size that means little. This chain links TRBV12-5 with TRBJ1-5, with a possible D match to TRBD1 (5 bases). The CDR3 has 18 residues. Per germline, CDR1 LGHNT and CDR2 FRNRAP. Trimming cost V 2 bases and J 0 bases, with 17 bases left between them. CDR3 DNA: TGTGCTAGTGGTTTGAGGGGATCCCGATCCCATAGCAATCAGCCCCAGCATTTT. Its translation is CASGLRGSRSHSNQPQHF.

By sample share, this clonotype is medium-sized. Since the library was made to target alpha chains, this beta chain is a stray read and its abundance is not meaningful. This chain links TRBV28 with TRBJ1-4; 7 nucleotides agree with TRBD1. CDR3 length: 15 amino acids. V shed 3 bases, J shed 4 bases, and the junction held 5 bases outside the gene matches. The germline gives CDR1 MDHEN, CDR2 SYDVKM. CDR3 sequence reads: CASSFTGAGNEKLFF. The CDR3 coding sequence is TGTGCCAGCAGTTTTACAGGGGCGGGTAATGAAAAACTGTTTTTT.